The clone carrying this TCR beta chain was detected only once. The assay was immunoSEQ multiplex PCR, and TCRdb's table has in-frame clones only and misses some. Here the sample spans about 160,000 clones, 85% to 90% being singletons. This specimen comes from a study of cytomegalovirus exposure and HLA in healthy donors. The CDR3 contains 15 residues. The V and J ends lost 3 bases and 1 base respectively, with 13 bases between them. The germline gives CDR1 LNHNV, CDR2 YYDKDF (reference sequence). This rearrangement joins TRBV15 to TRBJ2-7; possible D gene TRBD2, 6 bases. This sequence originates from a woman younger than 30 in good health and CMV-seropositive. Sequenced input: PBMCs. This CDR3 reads CATSRDGTSSYEQYF. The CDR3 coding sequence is TGTGCCACCAGCAGGGACGGGACTTCGTCCTACGAGCAGTACTTC.